The sequence of this TCR beta chain was determined in a study of metastatic and nonmetastatic thyroid tumors. Looking at the study overall: Malignant thyroid and benign thyroid patients provided blood and tumor or nodule tissue whose repertoires were compared.

CDR3 size: 13 residues. Trimming shortened V by 3 bases and J by 5 bases, and 8 bases separated the two germline ends. The entire patient cohort was treatment-naive prior to thyroid surgery. This clone was found many times. With MiXCR, TCRdb called clones anew from the PCR reads. The sample records about 40,000 clones, less than 20% being singletons. The chain recombines TRBV12-3 or TRBV12-4 with TRBJ1-5; D gene ambiguous. The material sequenced was tumor tissue. This clonotype originated in a female donor with papillary thyroid cancer or a benign thyroid nodule (not recorded which). Some clones in this sample may be carry-over from other donors' samples. The CDR3 sequence: CASSFWEDQPQHF. The CDR3 region has the DNA TGTGCCAGCAGTTTTTGGGAGGATCAGCCCCAGCATTTT.